This TCR beta chain was found in a study of regulatory T cells in long-lasting Graves disease. With 3 bases removed from V and 2 bases from J, the gap between germline ends came to 12 bases. This CDR3 region has 15 residues. Germline V gene sequence: CDR1 SGHTA, CDR2 FQGTGA. Whole-study findings and limits: Persistent disease favored TRBV28, TRBJ1-2 and TRBJ2-5. TCR diversity was lower in persistent Graves' patients than in newly diagnosed ones. Accuracy was possibly reduced by small sample size.

Library construction for TCR beta used iRepertoire HTBI primers and Arm-PCR of CDR3 regions. Using its own MiXCR run on the multiplex PCR reads, TCRdb lists one record per CDR3 protein. The data hold 200,000 to 250,000 distinct CDR3 sequences, with about 19% observed a single time. In this sample, this clonotype turned up many times. Its antigen is currently unknown. Noted time point: newly diagnosed GD, antithyroid drugs for less than 3 months. Researchers made the TCR library from RNA that was extracted from PBMCs. With EDTA tubes as the receptacles, around 10 milliliters of peripheral blood were drawn.

This TCR derives from a female donor with Graves disease. This specimen consisted of peripheral blood mononuclear cells (PBMCs), obtained at new diagnosis, from a patient treated with antithyroid drugs. The chain is built from TRBV7-3 and TRBJ2-3; perhaps TRBD2 as D (6 bases). DNA for the CDR3: TGTGCCAGCAGCTTTTTGCGGGGCGACACAGATACGCAGTATTTT. It yields the protein CASSFLRGDTDTQYF.